This is a list of T cell receptor beta chains from one sample in a study of T cell responses to AZD1222 COVID-19 vaccine. Using immunoSEQ multiplex PCR, the repertoire was profiled, and TCRdb retains in-frame clones only, with some absent. The data contain 100,000 or so clones, 90% of them singletons. Sequencing used peripheral blood, obtained on day 0 of AZD1222 vaccination. These receptor sequences come from an adult in good health. Each CDR3 is given with its conserved first and last residue. The D gene is left open where the match is weak. Size is omitted from some rows. Given values are once, few, many or a class for expanded clones.

.,TRBD1,TRBV19,TRBJ1-2,TGTGCCAGTAGTCTTCCCGGGACAGGCTATGGCTACACCTTC,CASSLPGTGYGYTF
once,TRBD1,TRBV27,TRBJ2-2,TGTGCCAGCAGCAATAGCCGGGACAGGGGGCCCACCGGGGAGCTGTTTTTT,CASSNSRDRGPTGELFF
.,.,TRBV5-6,TRBJ2-3,TGTGCCAGCAGCTCGGATCGGGACCTGCAGTATTTT,CASSSDRDLQYF
once,.,TRBV11-3,TRBJ2-2,TGTGCCAGCGCTACGGAAGCGAACACCGGGGAGCTGTTTTTT,CASATEANTGELFF
.,.,TRBV18,TRBJ2-1,TGTGCCAGCTCACCACCGACTTCGGGGGATGGGCAGTTCTTC,CASSPPTSGDGQFF
.,TRBD1,TRBV3-1/TRBV3-2,TRBJ1-6,TGTGCCAGCAGCCAAGATTGGGACAGTAATTCACCCCTCCACTTT,CASSQDWDSNSPLHF
.,.,TRBV2,TRBJ1-5,TGTGCCAGCAGTGAAGAGGGCAATCAGCCCCAGCATTTT,CASSEEGNQPQHF
.,.,TRBV11-2,TRBJ1-1,TGTGCCAGCAGCTTCAACCGGATGAACACTGAAGCTTTCTTT,CASSFNRMNTEAFF
.,.,TRBV10-2,TRBJ2-7,TGCGCCAGCAGTGAGTCCGATATCGGAGGCTACGAGCAGTACTTC,CASSESDIGGYEQYF
.,.,TRBV23-1,TRBJ1-3,TGCGCCAGCAGTCACCCTGGGGGTTTCTCTGGAAACACCATATATTTT,CASSHPGGFSGNTIYF
.,.,TRBV5-1,TRBJ2-5,TGCGCCAGCAGCTTGGGCGCTCGGGAGACCCAGTACTTC,CASSLGARETQYF
.,.,TRBV5-5,TRBJ1-1,TGTGCCAGCAGACCCGTCGTCGGGGGGGTTGGCGAAGCTTTCTTT,CASRPVVGGVGEAFF
.,.,TRBV15,TRBJ1-4,TGTGCCACCAGCAGACAGGGGCGGTGGGAAAAACTGTTTTTT,CATSRQGRWEKLFF
.,.,TRBV7-2,TRBJ2-2,TGTGCCAGCAAGGGTATCCGGGCCGGGGAGCTGTTTTTT,CASKGIRAGELFF
.,.,TRBV19,TRBJ2-6,TGTGCCAGTAGTATAGTCCGGGGGCTAAGCTCTGGGGCCAACGTCCTGACTTTC,CASSIVRGLSSGANVLTF
.,TRBD1,TRBV4-1,TRBJ1-2,TGCGCCAGCAGCCCCATGCAGGGGGGGTTTGGTTATGGCTACACCTTC,CASSPMQGGFGYGYTF
.,.,TRBV24-1,TRBJ1-6,TGTGCCGCCGGGGACGTCGGGGCTAATTCACCCCTCCACTTT,CAAGDVGANSPLHF
.,TRBD1,TRBV11-2,TRBJ2-7,TGTGCCAGCAGCTGGGGGACAGGGGACTACGAGCAGTACTTC,CASSWGTGDYEQYF
.,.,TRBV9,TRBJ2-3,TGTGCCAGCAGCGTGGTAAGTGGTGGGACCGCCACAGATACGCAGTATTTT,CASSVVSGGTATDTQYF
.,TRBD1,TRBV4-2,TRBJ1-4,TGTGCCAGCAGCCAAGAAGGGACAGGGGGCCCTAATGAAAAACTGTTTTTT,CASSQEGTGGPNEKLFF
.,.,TRBV19,TRBJ1-1,TGTGCCAGTAGTATGGGGCCGGCAGGGCTCCAGAACACTGAAGCTTTCTTT,CASSMGPAGLQNTEAFF
.,TRBD1,TRBV18,TRBJ1-4,TGTGCCAGCTCATCACGACAGGGGGCGAGGGAAAAACTGTTTTTT,CASSSRQGAREKLFF
.,TRBD1,TRBV7-9,TRBJ1-3,TGTGCCAGCAGCTTACCCCAAGGACAGGGAAGCTCTGGAAACACCATATATTTT,CASSLPQGQGSSGNTIYF
.,.,TRBV7-9,TRBJ1-1,TGTGCCAGCAGCTTTATACAGGCCAATGAAGCTTTCTTT,CASSFIQANEAFF
.,.,TRBV25-1,TRBJ1-2,TGTGCCAGCAGTGAACGAGGTGGCTACACCTTC,CASSERGGYTF
few,.,TRBV6-1,TRBJ1-5,TGTGCCAGCAGTGAGGGGCAGGTGAATCAGCCCCAGCATTTT,CASSEGQVNQPQHF
.,.,TRBV28,TRBJ1-1,TGTGCCAGCAGTTTAGTGCTGTCCTCGGACACTGAAGCTTTCTTT,CASSLVLSSDTEAFF
few,.,TRBV3-1/TRBV3-2,TRBJ2-1,TGTGCCAGCAGCCAAGGACTTAGTAGGCAGTTCTTC,CASSQGLSRQFF
.,TRBD2,TRBV5-1,TRBJ2-3,TGCGCCAGCGCCGACTTGACTAGCGGGGGGAGAGGTACGCAGTATTTT,CASADLTSGGRGTQYF
once,TRBD2,TRBV5-4,TRBJ2-3,TGTGCCAGCAGCATCTTGGGCGGGGGGGCAGATACGCAGTATTTT,CASSILGGGADTQYF